The 32 T cell receptor beta chains below all came from one sample that was sequenced in a study of CD8 T cells in ankylosing spondylitis. TCRdb analysed the 5' RACE reads with MiXCR anew, one entry per CDR3 protein. The top ten clones hold about 5.5% of a sample with 150,000 to 200,000 distinct CDR3 sequences, 25% to 35% of them seen once. Material for sequencing was synovial fluid, either unsorted or a sorted T cell fraction (not recorded which). The receptors stem from a male donor with ankylosing spondylitis.

The chain links TRBV11-1 to TRBJ2-1, with TRBD2 identical over 10 bases. This CDR3 has 18 residues. V was clipped by 2 bases and J by 8 bases; unmatched bases: 15. CDR1 and CDR2 from the germline V gene are SGHAT and FQDESV (reference sequence). CDR3 protein: CASSLLVGVAGGGDEQFF. The CDR3 DNA sequence: TGTGCCAGCAGCTTATTGGTGGGGGTAGCGGGAGGCGGGGATGAGCAGTTCTTC.

This clonotype has only a few counts. The DNA of the CDR3 is TGCGCCAGCAGCAGGCAAGAAGCTAGCTCCTATAATTCACCCCTCCACTTT. This translates into CASSRQEASSYNSPLHF. The chain has TRBV5-1 and TRBJ1-6, with D unresolved. Between the trimmed V and J ends, which lost 4 bases and 0 bases, there was a span of 14 bases. Germline CDR1 is SGHRS and CDR2 is YFSETQ. The CDR3 is 17 amino acids.

In its sample, this clonotype was seen a few times. The chain uses TRBV20-1 and TRBJ1-2; 7 positions agree with TRBD1. Germline CDR1 DFQATT, CDR2 SNEGSKA (reference sequence). With 3 bases clipped from V and 2 bases from J, the junction kept 21 bases outside the gene matches. There are 19 residues in the CDR3. CDR3 sequence: CSARVEGYIGTVKNYGYTF. CDR3 DNA: TGCAGTGCTAGGGTTGAGGGATATATTGGGACAGTTAAAAACTATGGCTACACCTTC.

CDR3 amino acids: CASKGLAATSYNEQFF. CDR3 coding DNA: TGTGCCAGCAAGGGACTAGCGGCCACCTCCTACAATGAGCAGTTCTTC. The chain employs TRBV12-3 or TRBV12-4 and TRBJ2-1, with 11 positions matching TRBD2. There are 16 residues in the CDR3. J lost 0 bases, V lost 7 bases, and 5 bases had no gene match.

The V gene is TRBV20-1, the J gene TRBJ2-3; D call uncertain. V shed 0 bases and J shed 6 bases, with 7 bases lying between them. Germline V gene sequence: CDR1 DFQATT, CDR2 SNEGSKA (reference sequence). CDR3 length equals 12 residues. This chain's CDR3 is CSARDRWDTQYF. In nucleotides, the CDR3 is TGCAGTGCTAGAGATCGGTGGGATACGCAGTATTTT.

This clonotype was found many times. This chain uses TRBV7-3 with TRBJ2-1, with 14 bases matching TRBD2. The CDR3 is made up of 20 amino acids. The V and J ends lost 1 base and 7 bases, in that order; junction bases with no gene match: 15. Germline-derived CDR1 and CDR2 are SGHTA and FQGTGA. This CDR3 reads CASSLRVVGLAGGMENEQFF. As DNA, the CDR3 is TGTGCCAGCAGCTTAAGGGTCGTAGGACTAGCGGGAGGCATGGAGAATGAGCAGTTCTTC.

This chain joins TRBV4-1 and TRBJ2-6; 9 bases fit TRBD2. This CDR3 has 18 amino acids. The V segment lost 5 bases and the J segment 0 bases; nucleotides outside the gene matches: 8. The germline CDR1 and CDR2 sequences are MGHRA and YSYEKL. The CDR3 sequence: CASSSAGGKFSGANVLTF. The CDR3 nucleotides read TGCGCCAGCAGCTCCGCGGGAGGGAAATTCTCTGGGGCCAACGTCCTGACTTTC.

This clonotype was detected a few times. V and J are TRBV6-5 and TRBJ2-7; D uncertain. CDR3 length: 14 residues. Germline lookup yields CDR1 MNHEY and CDR2 SVGAGI. V was pared by 0 bases and J by 0 bases, with 6 bases between. CDR3 nucleotides: TGTGCCAGCAGTTACTCCGGTAGCTCCTACGAGCAGTACTTC. Its protein product is CASSYSGSSYEQYF.

The table lists this clonotype with a few counts. The chain has TRBV28 and TRBJ2-3, with a tentative D call TRBD2 (5 bases). V was pared by 5 bases and J by 1 base, with 13 bases between. This CDR3 comprises 15 residues. Germline V gene lookup returns CDR1 MDHEN and CDR2 SYDVKM. The CDR3 protein is CASSPGLFGTDTQYF. The CDR3 nucleotides are TGTGCCAGCAGTCCCGGACTTTTTGGCACAGATACGCAGTATTTT.

This clonotype was detected ten times or more. The chain couples TRBV20-1 to TRBJ2-3, with TRBD2 matching over 7 bases. The CDR3 contains 13 residues. CDR1 DFQATT and CDR2 SNEGSKA come from the germline V gene (reference sequence). The V and J ends lost 5 bases and 6 bases, in that order; junction bases with no gene match: 8. This CDR3 reads CSARPGGRDTQYF. The CDR3 bases are TGCAGTGCTCGTCCGGGGGGAAGGGATACGCAGTATTTT.

The chain uses TRBV20-1 and TRBJ1-2, with TRBD1 matching over 9 bases. Germline V CDR1 and CDR2: DFQATT, SNEGSKA (reference sequence). This CDR3 spans 14 amino acids. Trimming removed 6 bases from V and 3 bases from J; junction bases left unmatched: 8. This CDR3 is CSAIQGASDYGYTF. In nucleotides, the CDR3 is TGCAGTGCCATACAGGGGGCTAGTGACTATGGCTACACCTTC.

This clonotype has only a few counts. This chain connects TRBV5-1 to TRBJ2-5, with 11 bases fitting TRBD2. Germline CDR1 is SGHRS and CDR2 is YFSETQ. CDR3 length: 15 residues. The V segment lost 4 bases and the J segment 2 bases; nucleotides outside the gene matches: 4. CDR3 residues: CASSISGGAQETQYF. The CDR3 bases are TGCGCCAGCAGCATTAGCGGGGGGGCACAAGAGACCCAGTACTTC.

The chain has TRBV6-5 and TRBJ2-7; D is perhaps TRBD1 (6 bases). Trimming cost V 4 bases and J 5 bases, with 18 bases left between them. CDR1 MNHEY and CDR2 SVGAGI come from the germline V gene. This CDR3 comprises 15 residues. CDR3 region: CASSFPPGTLDEQYF. The CDR3 nucleotides are TGTGCCAGCAGTTTCCCCCCAGGGACACTCGACGAGCAGTACTTC.

The chain combines TRBV7-6 with TRBJ2-1, with TRBD1 identical over 10 bases. The trim removed 2 bases at V and 4 bases at J, leaving 5 bases unmatched. Germline CDR1 and CDR2: SGHVS and FNYEAQ. The CDR3 has 16 amino acids. CDR3: CASSLRTGGAYNEQFF. In nucleotides, the CDR3 is TGTGCCAGCAGCTTAAGGACAGGGGGGGCATACAATGAGCAGTTCTTC.

V is TRBV2 and J is TRBJ2-3; 9 positions match TRBD1. This CDR3 is 16 amino acids long. Germline V lookup: CDR1 SNHLY, CDR2 FYNNEI. The trim removed 4 bases at V and 7 bases at J, leaving 12 bases unmatched. As DNA, the CDR3 is TGTGCCAGCAGTGTTTACCGGGACAGGGTGGTCTATACGCAGTATTTT. This codes for CASSVYRDRVVYTQYF.

This clonotype has at least ten counts. This chain links TRBV5-1 with TRBJ2-7; 11 bases fit TRBD2. Germline trimming cut 2 bases from V and 5 bases from J; bases unmatched to any gene: 6. This CDR3 spans 15 amino acids. CDR1 SGHRS and CDR2 YFSETQ come from the germline V gene. CDR3 amino acids: CASSFSGSGGDEQYF. As DNA, the CDR3 is TGCGCCAGCAGCTTTTCGGGTAGCGGGGGGGACGAGCAGTACTTC.

V and J are TRBV25-1 and TRBJ2-5; 9 positions match TRBD2. This CDR3 is built from 16 residues. The V and J ends lost 2 bases and 1 base, in that order; junction bases with no gene match: 5. Germline lookup yields CDR1 MGHDK and CDR2 SYGVNS. The CDR3 bases are TGTGCCAGCAGTGAACATCAGCGGGGGGTCCAAGAGACCCAGTACTTC. Protein product: CASSEHQRGVQETQYF.

There are many counts of this clonotype. This chain uses TRBV9 with TRBJ2-5, with D maybe TRBD2 (7 bases). Germline V gene lookup returns CDR1 SGDLS and CDR2 YYNGEE. The CDR3 runs 16 residues. V shed 3 bases and J shed 5 bases, with 20 bases lying between them. This CDR3 is CASSAHVGGRGETQYF. The CDR3 nucleotides read TGTGCCAGCAGCGCCCATGTCGGGGGGCGCGGGGAGACCCAGTACTTC. Using reference TRBV9 and TRBJ2-5 for the parts outside the CDR3, the full variable domain is DSGVTQTPKHLITATGQRVTLRCSPRSGDLSVYWYQQSLDQGLQFLIQYYNGEERAKGNILERFSAQQFPDLHSELNLSSLELGDSALYFCASSAHVGGRGETQYFGPGTRLLVL.

This clonotype was counted a few times. This chain connects TRBV11-2 to TRBJ2-1; D might be TRBD2 (7 bases). This CDR3 is 17 amino acids long. V dropped 2 bases and J dropped 6 bases, with 20 bases sitting between them. Per germline, CDR1 SGHAT and CDR2 FQNNGV. CDR3 region: CASSLRGGASVSNEQFF. The CDR3 DNA reads TGTGCCAGCAGCTTAAGGGGGGGGGCCTCGGTGTCCAATGAGCAGTTCTTC.

A few counts support this clonotype. The V gene is TRBV10-3, the J gene TRBJ2-5; possibly TRBD2 for D (6 bases). CDR3 length equals 14 residues. Germline assignment: CDR1 ENHRY and CDR2 SYGVKD. The germline V and J ends were trimmed by 0 bases and 5 bases, with 10 bases remaining between them. DNA for the CDR3: TGTGCCATCAGTGAGTCGAATGCGGGGGAGACCCAGTACTTC. This gives the protein CAISESNAGETQYF.

This rearrangement joins TRBV5-1 to TRBJ1-3, with no clear D. Germline V gene lookup returns CDR1 SGHRS and CDR2 YFSETQ. V dropped 4 bases and J dropped 5 bases, with 25 bases sitting between them. CDR3 length: 18 amino acids. CDR3 nucleotides: TGCGCCAGCAGCCTCGCGCTCAAGGACCTAGATAGGAGAAACACCATATATTTT. Translation: CASSLALKDLDRRNTIYF.

This clonotype was counted only a few times. V is TRBV5-1 and J is TRBJ1-1, with D tentatively TRBD1 (5 bases). Trimming shortened V by 4 bases and J by 1 base, and 11 bases separated the two germline ends. This CDR3 contains 14 residues. From germline, CDR1 is SGHRS and CDR2 YFSETQ. Here the CDR3 reads CASSIQEKNTEAFF. CDR3 DNA: TGCGCCAGCAGCATACAGGAGAAGAACACTGAAGCTTTCTTT.

This chain uses TRBV20-1 with TRBJ2-7; D may be TRBD2 (5 bases). Deletions cut 3 bases from V and 7 bases from J, with 13 bases between. From germline, CDR1 is DFQATT and CDR2 SNEGSKA (reference sequence). The CDR3 runs to 12 residues. The CDR3 here is CSARRASSEQYF. CDR3 nucleotide sequence: TGCAGTGCTAGGAGGGCAAGCTCGGAGCAGTACTTC.

This clonotype was recorded many times. The chain couples TRBV28 to TRBJ1-2; TRBD1 matches 10 bases. Germline CDR1 MDHEN, CDR2 SYDVKM. V gave up 8 bases and J gave up 6 bases; unmatched junction bases: 9. The CDR3 is made up of 14 amino acids. The DNA of the CDR3 is TGTGCCAGCGCAGACAGGGGGCGAGGAGATGGCTACACCTTC. Its translation is CASADRGRGDGYTF.

The chain recombines TRBV20-1 with TRBJ1-1, with D unclear. Germline lookup yields CDR1 DFQATT and CDR2 SNEGSKA (reference sequence). This CDR3 contains 12 residues. V gave up 3 bases and J gave up 1 base, with 6 bases separating them. This chain's CDR3 is CSASIRNTEAFF. For the CDR3, the DNA is TGCAGTGCTAGTATCAGGAACACTGAAGCTTTCTTT.

The chain joins TRBV11-2 to TRBJ2-7, with TRBD2 identical over 13 bases. The CDR3 runs to 15 residues. Unmatched junction bases numbered 6, after V lost 4 bases and J lost 6 bases. Germline loops: CDR1 SGHAT, CDR2 FQNNGV. The CDR3: CASSYWTSGGLEQYF. CDR3 nucleotides: TGTGCCAGCAGCTATTGGACTAGCGGGGGTCTCGAGCAGTACTTC.

V and J are TRBV20-1 and TRBJ2-3; perhaps D is TRBD1 or TRBD2 (6 bases each). CDR3 length: 15 amino acids. Germline loops: CDR1 DFQATT, CDR2 SNEGSKA (reference sequence). Deletions cut 3 bases from V and 2 bases from J, with 15 bases between. CDR3 coding DNA: TGCAGTGCTAGCGGGGGCCCCTCCTACACAGATACGCAGTATTTT. It specifies CSASGGPSYTDTQYF.

The chain uses TRBV7-9 and TRBJ2-5, with D uncertain. The CDR3 runs 15 residues. V was trimmed by 0 bases and J by 2 bases, leaving 10 bases between them. CDR1 SEHNR and CDR2 FQNEAQ come from the germline V gene (reference sequence). The CDR3 is CASSLARAGQETQYF. The CDR3 region has the DNA TGTGCCAGCAGCTTAGCTAGGGCCGGGCAAGAGACCCAGTACTTC. Looking up the rest from reference TRBV7-9 and TRBJ2-5 gives the full variable domain: DTGVSQNPRHKITKRGQNVTFRCDPISEHNRLYWYRQTLGQGPEFLTYFQNEAQLEKSRLLSDRFSAERPKGSFSTLEIQRTEQGDSAMYLCASSLARAGQETQYFGPGTRLLVL.

V gene TRBV7-9 combines with J gene TRBJ2-1; D remains unclear. Trimming cost V 1 base and J 10 bases, with 8 bases left between them. Germline lookup yields CDR1 SEHNR and CDR2 FQNEAQ (reference sequence). CDR3 length: 12 residues. CDR3 protein: CASSLVTSEQFF. In nucleotides, the CDR3 is TGTGCCAGCAGCTTAGTTACCTCCGAGCAGTTCTTC.

This clonotype occurred a few times. The chain couples TRBV20-1 to TRBJ2-7; perhaps TRBD2 as D (5 bases). V was pared by 0 bases and J by 1 base, with 13 bases between. The CDR3 contains 15 residues. Germline V gene sequence: CDR1 DFQATT, CDR2 SNEGSKA (reference sequence). CDR3 coding DNA: TGCAGTGCTAGAGATTCGGGAACCCAATCCTACGAGCAGTACTTC. It codes for CSARDSGTQSYEQYF.

The rearrangement uses TRBV29-1 and TRBJ2-6, with D unclear. Trimming took off 6 bases at V and 0 bases at J, with 12 bases between the two ends. Germline CDR1 is SQVTM and CDR2 is ANQGSEA. The CDR3 is 15 amino acids. The DNA of the CDR3 is TGCAGCGTACCAGACCGACACTCTGGGGCCAACGTCCTGACTTTC. Amino acids: CSVPDRHSGANVLTF.

This chain joins TRBV20-1 and TRBJ2-7, with 9 positions matching TRBD2. V dropped 0 bases and J dropped 5; count of bases not matched to a gene: 11. This CDR3 region has 16 residues. The V gene's germline CDR1 is DFQATT and CDR2 SNEGSKA (reference sequence). The CDR3 loop is CSARETWGGRAHEQYF. CDR3 bases: TGCAGTGCTAGAGAAACGTGGGGCGGGAGGGCACACGAGCAGTACTTC.